The 26 T cell receptor beta chains given below trace back to one sample, sequenced in a study of blood T cells in healthy people across ages. Next came a second PCR, run for roughly 6 to 11 cycles, which used a sample-barcoded 5' primer along with a J-beta primer mix. Via MiXCR, TCRdb re-called the 5' RACE reads, giving one row per CDR3 protein. The table lists just under 750,000 distinct CDR3 sequences, 22% of them singletons. Sample: blood. Receptors originate from a man in his 70s in good health.

The V call is TRBV2, the J call TRBJ1-2; D is perhaps TRBD1 (6 bases). The CDR3 is 13 amino acids. Trimming shortened V by 4 bases and J by 6 bases, and 12 bases separated the two germline ends. Germline CDR1 and CDR2: SNHLY and FYNNEI. CDR3 region: CASSVETGHGYTF. The CDR3 coding sequence is TGTGCCAGCAGTGTGGAGACAGGCCATGGCTACACCTTC.

This clonotype was counted at least ten times. The CDR3 sequence is CATSNPVGSGMTDTQYF. CDR3 coding DNA: TGTGCCACCAGCAACCCGGTGGGTAGCGGGATGACAGATACGCAGTATTTT. The rearrangement joins TRBV15 to TRBJ2-3; TRBD2 matches at 8 bases. J lost 3 bases, V lost 4 bases, and 12 bases had no gene match. This CDR3 contains 17 residues. Germline CDR1 is LNHNV and CDR2 is YYDKDF (reference sequence).

This clonotype was counted between two and nine times. V gene TRBV10-3 combines with J gene TRBJ2-7; TRBD2 matches 9 bases. Germline V lookup: CDR1 ENHRY, CDR2 SYGVKD. CDR3 length: 18 amino acids. Losses at the gene ends were 3 bases for V and 5 bases for J; bases not matched to a gene: 17. CDR3 region: CAISDPVRGGTSPHEQYV. CDR3 DNA: TGTGCCATCAGTGACCCGGTCAGAGGCGGGACTAGCCCACACGAGCAGTACGTC.

This clonotype has only a few counts. The V call is TRBV30, the J call TRBJ1-2; 7 nucleotides agree with TRBD1. The CDR3 totals 13 residues. Germline loops: CDR1 GTSNPN, CDR2 SVGIG (reference sequence). V was pared by 4 bases and J by 2 bases, with 4 bases of the junction left unmatched. CDR3 in amino acids: CAWTKTGNYGYTF. The DNA for the CDR3 is TGTGCCTGGACTAAGACAGGGAACTATGGCTACACCTTC.

CDR3 DNA: TGTGCCAGCAGCCATGGGGGACACCTGTACGAGCAGTACTTC. Translated, it gives CASSHGGHLYEQYF. The chain has TRBV3-1 and TRBJ2-5; TRBD1 might be the D (6 bases). Matching the DNA end better, TRBJ2-7 makes the J call doubtful. Germline V gene data show CDR1 as LGHDT and CDR2 as YNNKEL (reference sequence). The CDR3 has 14 amino acids.

CDR3 loop: CASRHGDRDSEAFF. The CDR3 nucleotides read TGTGCCAGCAGACATGGAGACAGGGACAGTGAAGCTTTCTTT. V usage is TRBV7-9 and J usage is TRBJ1-1; TRBD1 matches at 7 bases. V shed 6 bases, J shed 7 bases, and the junction held 11 bases outside the gene matches. The CDR3 runs 14 residues. From germline, CDR1 is SEHNR and CDR2 FQNEAQ (reference sequence).

The chain recombines TRBV7-2 with TRBJ1-2; D not certain. The CDR3 totals 16 residues. The V end was cut by 1 base, the J end by 2 bases, with 14 bases between. Germline V CDR1 and CDR2: SGHTA, FQGNSA. In DNA form, the CDR3 reads TGTGCCAGCAGCTTAGACATACAGCACTCAAACTATGGCTACACCTTC. Residues: CASSLDIQHSNYGYTF.

CDR3: CASSSSQRSFNEQFF. DNA of the CDR3: TGTGCCAGCAGTTCCAGCCAGCGGTCTTTCAATGAGCAGTTCTTC. V is TRBV6-2 or TRBV6-3 and J is TRBJ2-5; D may be TRBD2 (5 bases). TRBJ2-1 explains the end of the DNA better; the J call may be wrong. CDR1 MNHEY and CDR2 SVGEGT come from the germline V gene. The CDR3 loop spans 15 amino acids.

This rearrangement joins TRBV5-1 to TRBJ1-4; perhaps TRBD1 as D (6 bases). This CDR3 is built from 16 residues. Trimming took 4 bases from V and 3 from J, leaving 16 bases between them. Germline loops: CDR1 SGHRS, CDR2 YFSETQ. This chain's CDR3 is CASSTRTRGSNEKLFF. CDR3 in DNA: TGCGCCAGCAGCACCCGGACCAGGGGATCTAATGAAAAACTGTTTTTT.

Points on this clonotype: The junction departs from the called germline gene at one end, perhaps through a read error. The chain links TRBV20-1 to TRBJ2-2; 9 bases agree with TRBD2. Germline V gene sequence: CDR1 DFQATT, CDR2 SNEGSKA (reference sequence). The CDR3 loop spans 14 amino acids. CDR3 loop: CSAVAGEGTGELFF. As DNA, the CDR3 is TGCAGTGCCGTAGCGGGAGAGGGCACCGGGGAGCTGTTTTTC.

The chain has TRBV7-2 and TRBJ2-2, with D maybe TRBD1 (6 bases). The CDR3 contains 15 residues. The V and J ends lost 0 bases and 7 bases respectively, with 12 bases between them. Germline V CDR1 and CDR2: SGHTA, FQGNSA. The CDR3 bases are TGTGCCAGCAGCTTAGCCGGACAGACCGACGGGGAGCTGTTTTTT. Its translation: CASSLAGQTDGELFF.

This clonotype was counted a few times. V gene TRBV12-3 or TRBV12-4 combines with J gene TRBJ2-7; tentative D call: TRBD2 (6 bases). Between the trimmed V and J ends, which lost 4 bases and 2 bases, there was a span of 9 bases. CDR3 length: 13 residues. This CDR3 reads CASSSGVAYEQYF. The CDR3 nucleotides are TGTGCCAGCAGTTCGGGGGTAGCCTACGAGCAGTACTTC.

This clonotype has a handful of counts. This chain uses TRBV12-3 or TRBV12-4 with TRBJ1-4; D is ambiguous. V lost 3 bases and J lost 15, with 8 bases in between. The CDR3 has 10 amino acids. The CDR3 DNA is TGTGCCAGCAGTTTCATTGGCGTGTTTTTT. Translation gives CASSFIGVFF.

This chain joins TRBV4-3 and TRBJ2-7; D could derive from TRBD1 or TRBD2 (5 bases each). The J call is uncertain, as TRBJ2-1 better fits the DNA end. The germline gives CDR1 LGHNA, CDR2 YSLEER. CDR3 length: 15 residues. The CDR3 is CASSQDGAPYNEQFF. The CDR3 DNA reads as TGCGCCAGCAGCCAAGACGGGGCGCCTTACAATGAGCAGTTCTTC.

This chain links TRBV29-1 with TRBJ1-1, with a tentative D call TRBD1 (6 bases). Germline assignment: CDR1 SQVTM and CDR2 ANQGSEA. CDR3 length: 15 residues. V shed 5 bases and J shed 0 bases, with 16 bases lying between them. The CDR3 loop is CSVRPDSLMNTEAFF. The CDR3 DNA reads as TGCAGCGTTCGCCCGGACAGCCTAATGAACACTGAAGCTTTCTTT.

This chain connects TRBV12-5 to TRBJ2-1, with D perhaps being TRBD1 or TRBD2 (5 bases each). The CDR3 runs to 12 residues. Germline V gene data show CDR1 as LGHNT and CDR2 as FRNRAP. Trimming stripped 6 bases from V and 9 bases from J, with 12 bases between. The CDR3 reads CASGPGSSEQFF. The CDR3 DNA reads as TGTGCTAGTGGACCAGGGAGTAGTGAGCAGTTCTTC.

V is TRBV7-8 and J is TRBJ2-2; D possibly corresponds to TRBD2 (7 bases). V lost 8 bases to trimming and J lost 1 base, with 11 bases between them. The germline V gene has CDR1 SGHVS and CDR2 FQNEAQ. This CDR3 spans 14 amino acids. The CDR3 bases are TGTGCCAGCCCGAGGGGGGGGAACACCGGGGAGCTGTTTTTT. Translating it yields CASPRGGNTGELFF.

This clonotype occurred a few times. This chain's CDR3 is CGLRPRLATPKGPYNEQFF. For the CDR3, the DNA is TGTGGCTTACGGCCCAGGCTAGCTACACCTAAGGGACCCTACAATGAGCAGTTCTTC. J is TRBJ2-1 and V is TRBV30, with D perhaps TRBD1 or TRBD2 (5 bases each). The CDR3 totals 19 residues. The germline V gene has CDR1 GTSNPN and CDR2 SVGIG (reference sequence).

Only a few counts were recorded for this clonotype. This chain uses TRBV12-3 or TRBV12-4 with TRBJ1-6, with 8 bases that match TRBD1. CDR3 length equals 16 residues. With 5 bases clipped from V and 2 bases from J, the junction kept 5 bases outside the gene matches. The CDR3 sequence is CASSPGQGPYNSPLHF. The CDR3 DNA is TGTGCCAGCAGTCCTGGACAGGGTCCCTATAATTCACCCCTCCACTTT.

The rearrangement joins TRBV11-2 to TRBJ1-6; D not certain. Trimming left V 1 base short and J 10 bases short, with 11 bases between. CDR1 SGHAT and CDR2 FQNNGV come from the germline V gene. CDR3 length: 14 residues. CDR3 sequence: CASSLAWGGSPLHF. The CDR3 bases are TGTGCCAGCAGCTTAGCCTGGGGAGGCTCACCCCTCCACTTT.

This clonotype was seen only a few times. The chain couples TRBV4-1 to TRBJ2-5; TRBD1 matches 9 bases. The DNA end is a closer match to TRBJ2-7, so the J assignment may be wrong. Germline V lookup: CDR1 MGHRA, CDR2 YSYEKL. The CDR3 is made up of 16 amino acids. CDR3 DNA sequence: TGCGCCAGCAGCCAAGGACAGGGGGTCGCGCCCTACGAGCAGTACTTC. Its translation: CASSQGQGVAPYEQYF.

A few counts support this clonotype. The chain combines TRBV3-1 with TRBJ2-3; D is uncertain. This CDR3 has 13 residues. V was trimmed by 1 base and J by 2 bases, leaving 4 bases between them. The germline V gene has CDR1 LGHDT and CDR2 YNNKEL (reference sequence). The CDR3 region is CASSQGFTDTQYF. The CDR3 region has the DNA TGTGCCAGCAGCCAAGGATTCACAGATACGCAGTATTTT.

This clonotype has ten or more counts. The rearrangement links TRBV6-5 to TRBJ2-1; unclear D gene. Trimming took off 4 bases at V and 2 bases at J, with 6 bases between the two ends. The CDR3 is 13 amino acids. CDR1 and CDR2 from the germline V gene are MNHEY and SVGAGI. The CDR3, as DNA: TGTGCCAGCAGTTCAAAAACCTACAATGAGCAGTTCTTC. It is translated as CASSSKTYNEQFF.

This clonotype has just one count. CDR3: CASSFPRMGGGGTDTQYF. In nucleotides, the CDR3 is TGTGCCAGCAGCTTTCCAAGAATGGGAGGGGGGGGAACAGATACGCAGTATTTT. The genes are TRBV7-6 and TRBJ2-3; D perhaps matches TRBD2 (7 bases). Trimming removed 3 bases from V and 3 bases from J, with 22 bases in between. The CDR3 is 18 residues long. From germline, CDR1 is SGHVS and CDR2 FNYEAQ.

This clonotype was counted between two and nine times. The rearrangement links TRBV7-9 to TRBJ2-1; perhaps TRBD2 as D (5 bases). The V gene lost 5 bases and the J gene lost 6 bases, with 14 bases spanning the gap. This CDR3 spans 14 amino acids. From germline, CDR1 is SEHNR and CDR2 FQNEAQ (reference sequence). CDR3: CASSAGLTPNEQFF. The CDR3 coding sequence is TGTGCCAGCAGCGCGGGCCTTACTCCCAATGAGCAGTTCTTC.

This clonotype was counted a single time. V is TRBV7-9 and J is TRBJ2-5; the match to TRBD2 covers 10 bases. J lost 0 bases, V lost 3 bases, and 4 bases had no gene match. The CDR3 spans 16 residues. Per the germline V gene, CDR1 is SEHNR and CDR2 is FQNEAQ (reference sequence). The CDR3 loop reads CASSFASGRHQETQYF. CDR3 in DNA: TGTGCCAGCAGCTTCGCTAGCGGGAGACACCAAGAGACCCAGTACTTC.